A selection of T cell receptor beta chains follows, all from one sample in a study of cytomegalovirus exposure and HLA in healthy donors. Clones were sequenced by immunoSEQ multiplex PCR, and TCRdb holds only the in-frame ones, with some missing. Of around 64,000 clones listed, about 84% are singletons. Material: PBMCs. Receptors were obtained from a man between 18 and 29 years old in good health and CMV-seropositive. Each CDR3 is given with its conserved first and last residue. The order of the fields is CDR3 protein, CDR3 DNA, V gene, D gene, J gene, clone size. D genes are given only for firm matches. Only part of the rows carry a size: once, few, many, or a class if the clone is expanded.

CDR3: CASSPTNSPYEQYF
DNA: TGTGCCAGCAGCCCCACCAATAGCCCCTACGAGCAGTACTTC
V: TRBV7-9
D: NA
J: TRBJ2-7
size: NA

CDR3: CASSLGRPNAGELFF
DNA: TGTGCCAGCAGCTTAGGCCGCCCTAACGCCGGGGAGCTGTTTTTT
V: TRBV13
D: NA
J: TRBJ2-2
size: few

CDR3: CASSGQSTPLHF
DNA: TGTGCCAGCAGCGGACAGTCCACACCCCTCCACTTT
V: TRBV7-9
D: NA
J: TRBJ1-6
size: few

CDR3: CASSELSDTLDGYTF
DNA: TGTGCCAGCAGTGAACTGTCTGACACTTTGGATGGCTACACCTTC
V: TRBV2
D: NA
J: TRBJ1-2
size: NA

CDR3: CASTLVGVNTEAFF
DNA: TGTGCCAGCACCTTGGTCGGGGTGAACACTGAAGCTTTCTTT
V: TRBV6-6
D: NA
J: TRBJ1-1
size: many

CDR3: CASATGTGMTDTQYF
DNA: TGTGCCAGCGCTACCGGGACAGGGATGACAGATACGCAGTATTTT
V: TRBV15
D: TRBD1
J: TRBJ2-3
size: NA

CDR3: CAWSQVAGANYPYGYTF
DNA: TGTGCCTGGAGTCAGGTGGCAGGGGCCAATTACCCCTATGGCTACACCTTC
V: TRBV30
D: NA
J: TRBJ1-2
size: NA

CDR3: CASSSTGLNTEAFF
DNA: TGTGCCAGCAGTTCGACAGGGCTGAACACTGAAGCTTTCTTT
V: TRBV28
D: TRBD1
J: TRBJ1-1
size: NA

CDR3: CASAITENTEAFF
DNA: TGCGCCAGCGCAATAACAGAGAACACTGAAGCTTTCTTT
V: TRBV4-1
D: NA
J: TRBJ1-1
size: NA

CDR3: CATTGLAGPDTQYF
DNA: TGTGCCACGACGGGACTAGCGGGCCCAGATACGCAGTATTTT
V: TRBV21-1
D: NA
J: TRBJ2-3
size: NA

CDR3: CASSESAPLVGAETQYF
DNA: TGTGCCAGCAGTGAATCCGCCCCCCTTGTAGGGGCAGAGACCCAGTACTTC
V: TRBV25-1
D: NA
J: TRBJ2-5
size: NA

CDR3: CAGSQGVGQPQHF
DNA: TGTGCCGGATCTCAGGGCGTGGGACAGCCCCAGCATTTT
V: TRBV19
D: NA
J: TRBJ1-5
size: NA

CDR3: CASSELGAFGQPQHF
DNA: TGTGCCAGCAGTGAATTGGGGGCGTTCGGTCAGCCCCAGCATTTT
V: TRBV6-1
D: NA
J: TRBJ1-5
size: few

CDR3: CSVLGGAGTTEAFF
DNA: TGCAGCGTTTTAGGGGGGGCCGGGACTACTGAAGCTTTCTTT
V: TRBV29-1
D: NA
J: TRBJ1-1
size: NA

CDR3: CASTEGGKPQHF
DNA: TGCGCCAGCACTGAAGGGGGCAAGCCCCAGCATTTT
V: TRBV10-2
D: TRBD1
J: TRBJ1-5
size: NA

CDR3: CASSYSNEQGNTIYF
DNA: TGTGCCAGCAGTTACTCGAATGAACAGGGAAACACCATATATTTT
V: TRBV6-5
D: NA
J: TRBJ1-3
size: few

CDR3: CASTGDYGYTF
DNA: TGCGCCAGCACAGGGGACTATGGCTACACCTTC
V: TRBV5-1
D: NA
J: TRBJ1-2
size: NA

CDR3: CAISESAGVSAGELFF
DNA: TGTGCCATCAGTGAGTCTGCGGGGGTCTCCGCCGGGGAGCTGTTTTTT
V: TRBV10-3
D: TRBD2
J: TRBJ2-2
size: NA

CDR3: CAWNSGHSNQPQHF
DNA: TGTGCCTGGAACTCGGGACATAGCAATCAGCCCCAGCATTTT
V: TRBV30
D: NA
J: TRBJ1-5
size: NA

CDR3: CAWSYLRGGDEQFF
DNA: TGTGCCTGGAGTTATTTGAGAGGCGGGGATGAGCAGTTCTTC
V: TRBV30
D: NA
J: TRBJ2-1
size: NA

CDR3: CASSDRQGIVTEAFF
DNA: TGTGCCAGCAGCGATCGTCAGGGGATAGTGACTGAAGCTTTCTTT
V: TRBV9
D: NA
J: TRBJ1-1
size: NA

CDR3: CAWSSGGGASNQPQHF
DNA: TGTGCCTGGAGCTCCGGAGGGGGGGCTAGCAATCAGCCCCAGCATTTT
V: TRBV30
D: NA
J: TRBJ1-5
size: once

CDR3: CASSATALPPNNEQFF
DNA: TGTGCCAGCAGCGCGACAGCTCTACCCCCTAACAATGAGCAGTTCTTC
V: TRBV6-4
D: NA
J: TRBJ2-1
size: NA

CDR3: CASSNRQNTEAFF
DNA: TGTGCCAGTAGTAACCGACAGAACACTGAAGCTTTCTTT
V: TRBV19
D: NA
J: TRBJ1-1
size: once